Listed here is a single TCR beta chain. Libraries were prepared by immunoSEQ multiplex PCR; TCRdb keeps only in-frame clonotypes and omits some of them. The repertoire holds 57,000 or so clones, over 75% seen once, with over 1.5% in the top ten. The source of the sample is a study of T cell changes during pregnancy in multiple sclerosis. This sequence originates from a female donor with multiple sclerosis, enrolled in a pregnancy study. The sequences come from peripheral blood, collected in the first trimester of pregnancy.

The CDR3 nucleotides are TGTGCCAGCAGTACAGGGTACCAAGAGACCCAGTACTTC. Translation gives CASSTGYQETQYF. This chain connects TRBV11-2 to TRBJ2-5, with D possibly TRBD1 on 6 matching bases. The germline V gene has CDR1 SGHAT and CDR2 FQNNGV. The CDR3 sequence is 13 residues long. V was trimmed by 6 bases and J by 0 bases, leaving 8 bases between them.